What follows are 24 T cell receptor beta chains derived from one specimen sequenced in a study of cytomegalovirus exposure and HLA in healthy donors. PCR employed 60 Vbeta and 13 Jbeta primers. The assay was immunoSEQ multiplex PCR, and TCRdb's table has in-frame clones only and misses some. The repertoire has some 20,000 clones, 65% to 75% of them found once; the top ten carry 3.5% to 4.5%. Sequenced sample: PBMCs. These TCRs come from a man aged 18 to 29 in good health and CMV-seronegative.

This clone was counted a few times. The rearrangement links TRBV5-6 to TRBJ2-7; no clear D gene. This CDR3 contains 12 residues. CDR1 is SGHDT, CDR2 YYEEEE, per germline. V lost 3 bases, J lost 6 bases, and 10 bases lay in between. The CDR3 region has the DNA TGTGCCAGCAGCTCTCATTTCGGCGAGCAGTACTTC. It codes for CASSSHFGEQYF.

This clone showed up just once. The chain recombines TRBV19 with TRBJ1-1, with 7 bases identical to TRBD1. The CDR3 contains 15 residues. The V segment lost 7 bases and the J segment 6 bases; nucleotides outside the gene matches: 14. Germline V lookup: CDR1 LNHDA, CDR2 SQIVND (reference sequence). The CDR3 coding sequence is TGTGCCAGTACCCAAGGCCACAGGGGATTCGCTGAAGCTTTCTTT. It encodes CASTQGHRGFAEAFF.

This clone has only a few counts. The chain uses TRBV4-2 and TRBJ1-1, with TRBD1 matching 7 bases. Germline V gene data show CDR1 as LGHNA and CDR2 as YNFKEQ. The V segment lost 0 bases and the J segment 5 bases; nucleotides outside the gene matches: 9. The CDR3 length is 16 residues. The CDR3 reads CASSQELAGGSTEAFF. The CDR3 region has the DNA TGTGCCAGCAGCCAAGAGTTGGCAGGGGGGAGTACTGAAGCTTTCTTT.

This rearrangement joins TRBV7-2 to TRBJ1-1, with a weak D call TRBD1 (6 bases). Germline CDR1 is SGHTA and CDR2 is FQGNSA. The CDR3 has 13 amino acids. V was cut by 3 bases and J by 6 bases, with 11 bases left in between. The DNA for the CDR3 is TGTGCCAGCAGCTTTCAGGGGTCCCCTGAAGCTTTCTTT. Encoded protein: CASSFQGSPEAFF.

This clone was seen once. J is TRBJ1-2 and V is TRBV9, with D possibly being TRBD1 (5 bases). This CDR3 has 15 amino acids. Germline CDR1 SGDLS, CDR2 YYNGEE. The V gene lost 0 bases and the J gene lost 1 base, with 10 bases spanning the gap. CDR3 DNA sequence: TGTGCCAGCAGCGTAGCTACGGGGGTTAACTATGGCTACACCTTC. This sequence encodes CASSVATGVNYGYTF.

The V gene is TRBV30, the J gene TRBJ1-6; 9 positions agree with TRBD1. The V segment lost 5 bases and the J segment 3 bases; nucleotides outside the gene matches: 8. Germline CDR1 reads GTSNPN; CDR2 reads SVGIG (reference sequence). The CDR3 consists of 16 residues. The CDR3 bases are TGTGCCTGGGACGACAGGGGGATACTCTATAATTCACCCCTCCACTTT. Translated, it gives CAWDDRGILYNSPLHF. The entire variable domain, with the rest obtained from reference TRBV30 and TRBJ1-6, is as follows: SQTIHQWPATLVQPVGSPLSLECTVEGTSNPNLYWYRQAAGRGLQLLFYSVGIGQISSEVPQNLSASRPQDRQFILSSKKLLLSDSGFYLCAWDDRGILYNSPLHFGNGTRLTVT.

This clone was counted only a few times. The chain combines TRBV19 with TRBJ1-1; D is perhaps TRBD1 (5 bases). CDR1 and CDR2 (germline): LNHDA, SQIVND (reference sequence). Trimming removed 6 bases from V and 4 bases from J, with 9 bases in between. The CDR3 covers 12 residues. The chain's CDR3 is CASSQGVTEAFF. CDR3 sequence (DNA): TGTGCCAGTAGCCAGGGCGTCACTGAAGCTTTCTTT.

This chain uses TRBV13 with TRBJ2-3; 8 bases map to TRBD2. The CDR3 has 14 amino acids. Per germline, CDR1 PRHDT and CDR2 FYEKMQ (reference sequence). V was clipped by 5 bases and J by 1 base; unmatched bases: 2. The CDR3 region is CASSTTSGTDTQYF. DNA for the CDR3: TGTGCCAGCAGCACGACTAGCGGCACAGATACGCAGTATTTT.

The chain has TRBV30 and TRBJ2-1, with 8 bases matching TRBD2. The CDR3 spans 14 residues. CDR1 and CDR2 (germline): GTSNPN, SVGIG (reference sequence). With 5 bases clipped from V and 6 bases from J, the junction kept 9 bases outside the gene matches. The DNA for the CDR3 is TGTGCCTGGGAGACTAGCGATCGAGTCAATGAGCAGTTCTTC. This codes for CAWETSDRVNEQFF.

The chain employs TRBV6-1 and TRBJ1-6, with D possibly being TRBD1 (6 bases). Germline values: CDR1 MNHNS, CDR2 SASEGT. V dropped 6 bases and J dropped 4 bases, with 13 bases sitting between them. The CDR3 has 15 amino acids. DNA for the CDR3: TGTGCCAGCAGGCATGCAGGGGTATATAATTCACCCCTCCACTTT. It translates to CASRHAGVYNSPLHF.

CDR3 nucleotides: TGCAGCGTTGTACTTTCCGCAGGAACGAACACTGAAGCTTTCTTT. This encodes CSVVLSAGTNTEAFF. The V and J genes are TRBV29-1 and TRBJ1-1; D is unresolved. The CDR3 has 15 residues. Trimming stripped 4 bases from V and 1 base from J, with 16 bases between. Germline CDR1 is SQVTM and CDR2 is ANQGSEA.

A word on this clone: At one end, the junction sequence differs from germline, possibly due to a read error. The chain uses TRBV5-4 and TRBJ2-7, with D possibly TRBD2 on 5 matching bases. The CDR3 is 15 residues long. Germline lookup yields CDR1 SGHNT and CDR2 YYREEE (reference sequence). CDR3 DNA: TGTGCCAACAGCTTCGATAGCCGCCGGGGCTACGAGCAGTACTTC. Translated: CANSFDSRRGYEQYF.

V and J are TRBV5-4 and TRBJ2-2; possible D gene TRBD1, 5 bases. Germline V gene data show CDR1 as SGHNT and CDR2 as YYREEE (reference sequence). The V and J ends lost 1 base and 2 bases respectively, with 6 bases between them. CDR3 size: 14 residues. Here the CDR3 DNA reads TGTGCCAGCAGCTTGAGGGGAAACACCGGGGAGCTGTTTTTT. It translates to CASSLRGNTGELFF.

The CDR3 DNA is TGCAGCGCCACAAGACAGGGCCCGAACACTGAAGCTTTCTTT. This gives the protein CSATRQGPNTEAFF. This chain joins TRBV29-1 and TRBJ1-1; 7 bases are shared with TRBD1. Germline loops: CDR1 SQVTM, CDR2 ANQGSEA. This CDR3 comprises 14 residues. V dropped 7 bases and J dropped 1; count of bases not matched to a gene: 9.

The genes are TRBV5-4 and TRBJ2-7, with a tentative D call TRBD1 (5 bases). The germline CDR1 and CDR2 sequences are SGHNT and YYREEE (reference sequence). The CDR3 contains 12 residues. V dropped 2 bases and J dropped 3 bases, with 6 bases sitting between them. The CDR3 loop reads CASSLGDYEQYF. CDR3 nucleotides: TGTGCCAGCAGCTTAGGGGACTACGAGCAGTACTTC. The whole variable domain, filled in from reference TRBV5-4 and TRBJ2-7, reads ETGVTQSPTHLIKTRGQQVTLRCSSQSGHNTVSWYQQALGQGPQFIFQYYREEENGRGNFPPRFSGLQFPNYSSELNVNALELDDSALYLCASSLGDYEQYFGPGTRLTVT.

This sequence joins TRBV6-5 and TRBJ1-2; TRBD1 matches at 7 bases. The CDR3 covers 15 residues. Germline V gene lookup returns CDR1 MNHEY and CDR2 SVGAGI. V was pared by 4 bases and J by 1 base, with 6 bases of the junction left unmatched. The DNA for the CDR3 is TGTGCCAGCAGTTGGGAGACAGGGAATAACTATGGCTACACCTTC. It encodes CASSWETGNNYGYTF.

The rearrangement uses TRBV7-2 and TRBJ2-7, with D perhaps TRBD2 (6 bases). CDR1 and CDR2 (germline): SGHTA, FQGNSA. The length of the CDR3 is 12 residues. Deletions cut 3 bases from V and 6 bases from J, with 9 bases between. This CDR3 reads CASSFQGGEQYF. CDR3 nucleotides: TGTGCCAGCAGCTTCCAGGGAGGCGAGCAGTACTTC.

This chain joins TRBV6-1 and TRBJ1-2, with 7 positions matching TRBD1. The junction had 6 bases not matched to a gene; V was cut back by 3 bases and J by 2 bases. The CDR3 runs 15 residues. Germline lookup yields CDR1 MNHNS and CDR2 SASEGT. The CDR3 loop is CASSEGQRKNYGYTF. The DNA of the CDR3 is TGTGCCAGCAGTGAGGGACAGCGTAAAAACTATGGCTACACCTTC.

The chain combines TRBV30 with TRBJ1-1; 7 nucleotides agree with TRBD1. Germline V gene lookup returns CDR1 GTSNPN and CDR2 SVGIG (reference sequence). This CDR3 has 13 amino acids. V trimming: 7 bases; J trimming: 3 bases; junction bases outside the gene matches: 8. CDR3 in amino acids: CASQTTGHTEAFF. As DNA, the CDR3 is TGTGCCTCCCAAACGACAGGGCACACTGAAGCTTTCTTT. Together with reference TRBV30 and TRBJ1-1, the CDR3 gives the full variable domain: SQTIHQWPATLVQPVGSPLSLECTVEGTSNPNLYWYRQAAGRGLQLLFYSVGIGQISSEVPQNLSASRPQDRQFILSSKKLLLSDSGFYLCASQTTGHTEAFFGQGTRLTVV.

The J gene is TRBJ2-3, the V gene TRBV29-1, with no clear D. Trimming removed 8 bases at V and 1 base at J, with 10 bases between. The CDR3 has 12 residues. Per the germline V gene, CDR1 is SQVTM and CDR2 is ANQGSEA. The CDR3 region has the DNA TGCAGCTCGGGTATTCGCACAGATACGCAGTATTTT. Amino acids: CSSGIRTDTQYF.

The chain couples TRBV5-6 to TRBJ1-1; D is undetermined. CDR1 is SGHDT, CDR2 YYEEEE, per germline. Between the trimmed V and J ends, which lost 4 bases and 0 bases, there was a span of 10 bases. The CDR3 is 14 amino acids. The CDR3 bases are TGTGCCAGCAGCGCAGTTTTTATGAACACTGAAGCTTTCTTT. Amino acids: CASSAVFMNTEAFF.

This rearrangement joins TRBV5-1 to TRBJ2-7; D is possibly TRBD2 (5 bases). V lost 0 bases to trimming and J lost 5 bases, with 6 bases between them. CDR3 length equals 12 residues. Germline V gene data show CDR1 as SGHRS and CDR2 as YFSETQ. The CDR3, as DNA: TGCGCCAGCAGCTTGGGGGGAGACGAGCAGTACTTC. Protein product: CASSLGGDEQYF.

This chain joins TRBV15 and TRBJ2-1; 7 nucleotides line up with TRBD1. V was clipped by 1 base and J by 6 bases; unmatched bases: 3. The CDR3 has 14 residues. Germline V gives CDR1 LNHNV, CDR2 YYDKDF (reference sequence). CDR3 coding DNA: TGTGCCACCAGCAGAGGACGGGACAGCAATGAGCAGTTCTTC. Its protein product is CATSRGRDSNEQFF.

The chain links TRBV30 to TRBJ1-5; D gene ambiguous. V was shortened by 4 bases and J by 6 bases, with 13 bases between the two germline ends. This CDR3 has 13 amino acids. Germline V lookup: CDR1 GTSNPN, CDR2 SVGIG (reference sequence). This CDR3 reads CAWNNGVGQPQHF. DNA for the CDR3: TGTGCCTGGAACAACGGGGTGGGTCAGCCCCAGCATTTT.